This T cell receptor beta chain was identified during a study of shared clonotypes between healthy human individuals. Points from the study as a whole: An effect of sequencing depth on clonotype sharing among donors was expected. A limitation of the genetic and exposure-history diversity represented arose from few donors.

Comments on this clone: Its specificity is unknown.

Adult donors, all healthy and HIV-negative, had no recent acute infections or vaccinations. Data came from immunoSEQ multiplex PCR; TCRdb stores just in-frame clones and leaves some out. This table holds over 1.5 million clones, 98% found once. The germline V gene has CDR1 KGHSH and CDR2 LQKENI. Trimming removed 3 bases from V and 4 bases from J; junction bases left unmatched: 8. This CDR3 contains 19 residues. The chain uses TRBV18 and TRBJ2-6; the match to TRBD2 covers 14 bases. The TCR was taken from a young man in good health. Sequencing was performed on naive CD4+ T cells sorted from blood. Stated subset: CD45RA+ positively selected. In DNA form, the CDR3 reads TGTGCCAGCTCACCTCTGGGACTAGCGGGAGTATCGGGGGCCAACGTCCTGACTTTC. It codes for CASSPLGLAGVSGANVLTF.